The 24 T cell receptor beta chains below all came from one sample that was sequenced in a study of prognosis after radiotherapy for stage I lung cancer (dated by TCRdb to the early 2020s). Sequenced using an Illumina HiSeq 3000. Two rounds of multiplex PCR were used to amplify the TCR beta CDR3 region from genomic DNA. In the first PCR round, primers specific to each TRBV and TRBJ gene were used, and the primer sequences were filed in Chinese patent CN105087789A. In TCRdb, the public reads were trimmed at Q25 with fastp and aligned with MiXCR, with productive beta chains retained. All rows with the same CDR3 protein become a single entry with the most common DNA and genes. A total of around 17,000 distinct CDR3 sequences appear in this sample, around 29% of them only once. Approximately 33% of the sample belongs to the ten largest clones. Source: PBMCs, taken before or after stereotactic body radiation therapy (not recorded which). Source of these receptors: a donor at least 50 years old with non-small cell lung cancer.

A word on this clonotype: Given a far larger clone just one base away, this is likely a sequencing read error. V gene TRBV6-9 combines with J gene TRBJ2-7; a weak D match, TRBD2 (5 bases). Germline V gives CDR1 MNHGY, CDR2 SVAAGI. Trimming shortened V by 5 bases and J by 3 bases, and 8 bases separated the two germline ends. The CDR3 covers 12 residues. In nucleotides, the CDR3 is TGTGCCAGCAGTAGCGGATACTACGAGCAGTACTTC. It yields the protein CASSSGYYEQYF.

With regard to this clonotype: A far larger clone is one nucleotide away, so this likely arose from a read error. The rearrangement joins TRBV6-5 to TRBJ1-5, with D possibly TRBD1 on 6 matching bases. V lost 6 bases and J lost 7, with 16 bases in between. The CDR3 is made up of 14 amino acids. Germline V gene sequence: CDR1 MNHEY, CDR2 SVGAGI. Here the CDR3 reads CASSRAGAVQPQHF. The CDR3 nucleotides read TGTGCCAGCAGCCGGGCGGGGGCGGTACAGCCCCAGCATTTT.

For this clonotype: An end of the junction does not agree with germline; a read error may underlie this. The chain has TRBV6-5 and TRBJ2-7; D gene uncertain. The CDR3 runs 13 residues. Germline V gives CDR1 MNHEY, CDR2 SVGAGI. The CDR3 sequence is CASSYSHLYDQYF. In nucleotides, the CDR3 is TGTGCCAGCAGTTACTCCCATCTCTACGATCAGTACTTC.

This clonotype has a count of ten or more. CDR3 sequence (DNA): TGTGCCAGCAGTTTACCAGGGGCTGAAGCTTTCTTT. Amino acids: CASSLPGAEAFF. This chain links TRBV27 with TRBJ1-1; tentative D call: TRBD1 (6 bases). Germline values: CDR1 MNHEY, CDR2 SMNVEV (reference sequence). The V and J ends lost 2 bases and 6 bases respectively, with 7 bases between them. This CDR3 region has 12 residues.

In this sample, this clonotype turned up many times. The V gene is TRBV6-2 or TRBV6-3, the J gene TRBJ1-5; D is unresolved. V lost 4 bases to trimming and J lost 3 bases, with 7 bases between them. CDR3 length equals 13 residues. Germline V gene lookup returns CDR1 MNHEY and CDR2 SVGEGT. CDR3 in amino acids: CASSSRPNQPQHF. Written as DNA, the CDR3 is TGTGCCAGCAGTTCCCGTCCCAATCAGCCCCAGCATTTT.

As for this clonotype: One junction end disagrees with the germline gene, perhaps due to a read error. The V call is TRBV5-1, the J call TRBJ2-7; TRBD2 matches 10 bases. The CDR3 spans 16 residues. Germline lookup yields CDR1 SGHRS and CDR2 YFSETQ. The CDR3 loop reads CASSHPGRASGSEQYF. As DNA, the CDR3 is TGCGCCAGCAGCCACCCGGGTAGGGCTAGCGGGAGCGAGCAGTACTTT.

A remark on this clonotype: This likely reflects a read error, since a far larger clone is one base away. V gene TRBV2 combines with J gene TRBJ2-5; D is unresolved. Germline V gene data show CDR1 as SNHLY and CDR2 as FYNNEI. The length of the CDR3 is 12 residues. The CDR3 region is CASTAFGETKYF. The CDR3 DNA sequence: TGTGCCAGCACCGCCTTTGGTGAGACCAAGTACTTC.

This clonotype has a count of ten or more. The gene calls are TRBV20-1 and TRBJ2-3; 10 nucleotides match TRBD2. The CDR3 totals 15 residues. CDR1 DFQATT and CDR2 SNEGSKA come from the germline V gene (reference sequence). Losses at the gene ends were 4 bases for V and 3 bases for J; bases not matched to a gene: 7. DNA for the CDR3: TGCAGTGCTACACCTAGCGGGAGTTCGACAGATACGCAGTATTTT. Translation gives CSATPSGSSTDTQYF.

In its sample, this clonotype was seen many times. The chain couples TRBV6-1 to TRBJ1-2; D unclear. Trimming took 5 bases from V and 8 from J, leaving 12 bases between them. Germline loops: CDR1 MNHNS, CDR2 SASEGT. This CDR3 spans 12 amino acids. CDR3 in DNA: TGTGCCAGCAGTCCAGGCGTCGGGGGCTACACCTTC. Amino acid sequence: CASSPGVGGYTF.

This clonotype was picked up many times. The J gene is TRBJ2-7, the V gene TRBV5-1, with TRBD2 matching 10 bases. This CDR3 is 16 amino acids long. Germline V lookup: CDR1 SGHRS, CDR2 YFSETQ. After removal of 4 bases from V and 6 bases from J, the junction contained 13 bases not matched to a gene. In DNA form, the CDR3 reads TGCGCCAGCAGCCCCCCGGGTAGGGCTAGCGGGAGCGAGCAGTACTTC. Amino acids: CASSPPGRASGSEQYF.

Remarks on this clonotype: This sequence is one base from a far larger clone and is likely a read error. The CDR3 reads CASSVAGGEQNF. CDR3 in DNA: TGTGCCAGCAGCGTAGCGGGGGGCGAGCAGAACTTC. This chain joins TRBV6-2 or TRBV6-3 and TRBJ2-7; 10 positions match TRBD2. Germline V gene lookup returns CDR1 MNHEY and CDR2 SVGEGT. The CDR3 is 12 residues long.

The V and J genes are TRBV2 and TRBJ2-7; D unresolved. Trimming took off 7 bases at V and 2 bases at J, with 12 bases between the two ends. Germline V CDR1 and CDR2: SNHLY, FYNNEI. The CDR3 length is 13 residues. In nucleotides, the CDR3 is TGTGCCAGCAATATCGGCGTGGCCTACGAGCAGTACTTC. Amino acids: CASNIGVAYEQYF.

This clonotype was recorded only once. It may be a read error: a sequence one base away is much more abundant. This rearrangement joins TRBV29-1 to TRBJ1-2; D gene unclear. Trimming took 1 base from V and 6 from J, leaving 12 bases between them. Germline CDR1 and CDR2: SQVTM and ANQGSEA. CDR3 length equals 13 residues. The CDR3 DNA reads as TGCAGCGTTGAAGGGGGAGGGTGGGATGGCTACACCTTC. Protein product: CSVEGGGWDGYTF.

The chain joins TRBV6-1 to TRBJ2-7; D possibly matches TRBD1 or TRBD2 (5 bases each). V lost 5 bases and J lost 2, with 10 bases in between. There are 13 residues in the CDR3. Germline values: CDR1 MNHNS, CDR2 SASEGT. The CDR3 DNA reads TGTGCCAGCAGTCCCGGGGACCCCTACGAGCAGTACTTC. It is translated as CASSPGDPYEQYF.

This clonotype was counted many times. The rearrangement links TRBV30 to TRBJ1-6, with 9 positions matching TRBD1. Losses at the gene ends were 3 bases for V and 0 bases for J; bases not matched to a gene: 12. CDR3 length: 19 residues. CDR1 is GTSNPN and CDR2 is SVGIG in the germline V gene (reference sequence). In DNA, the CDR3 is TGTGCCTGGAGAGAAGGAGCGGGACAGGGATACTCCTATAATTCACCCCTCCACTTT. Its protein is CAWREGAGQGYSYNSPLHF.

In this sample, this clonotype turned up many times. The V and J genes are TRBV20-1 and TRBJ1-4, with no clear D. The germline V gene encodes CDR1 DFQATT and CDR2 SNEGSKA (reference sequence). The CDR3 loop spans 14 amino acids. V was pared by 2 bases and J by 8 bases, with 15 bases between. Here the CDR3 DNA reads TGCAGTGCTAGAAAGGGAGGGCAGCAAGAAAAACTGTTTTTT. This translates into CSARKGGQQEKLFF.

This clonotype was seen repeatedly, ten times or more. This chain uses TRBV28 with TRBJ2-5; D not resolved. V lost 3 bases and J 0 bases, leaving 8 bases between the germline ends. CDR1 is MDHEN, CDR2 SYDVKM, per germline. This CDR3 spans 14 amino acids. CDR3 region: CASSFDNYQETQYF. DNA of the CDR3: TGTGCCAGCAGTTTCGACAACTACCAAGAGACCCAGTACTTC.

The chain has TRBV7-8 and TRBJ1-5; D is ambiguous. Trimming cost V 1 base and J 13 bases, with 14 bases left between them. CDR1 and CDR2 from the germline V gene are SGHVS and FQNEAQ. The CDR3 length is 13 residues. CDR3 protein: CASSLDGMGNQHF. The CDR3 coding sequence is TGTGCCAGCAGCTTAGACGGGATGGGCAATCAGCATTTT.

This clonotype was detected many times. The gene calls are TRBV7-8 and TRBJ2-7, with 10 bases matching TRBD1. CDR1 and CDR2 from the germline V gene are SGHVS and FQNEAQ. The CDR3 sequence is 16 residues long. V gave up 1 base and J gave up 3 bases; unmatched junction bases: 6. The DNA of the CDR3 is TGTGCCAGCAGCTTAGAAGGGACAGGGGTAGGCTACGAGCAGTACTTC. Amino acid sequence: CASSLEGTGVGYEQYF.

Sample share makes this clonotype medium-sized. As DNA, the CDR3 is TGTGCCAGCTATACAGGGTTTGATGGCTACACCTTC. It encodes CASYTGFDGYTF. The chain recombines TRBV28 with TRBJ1-2, with D possibly matching TRBD1 (6 bases). The CDR3 extends over 12 amino acids. Germline assignment: CDR1 MDHEN and CDR2 SYDVKM. Trimming removed 8 bases at V and 6 bases at J, with 13 bases between.

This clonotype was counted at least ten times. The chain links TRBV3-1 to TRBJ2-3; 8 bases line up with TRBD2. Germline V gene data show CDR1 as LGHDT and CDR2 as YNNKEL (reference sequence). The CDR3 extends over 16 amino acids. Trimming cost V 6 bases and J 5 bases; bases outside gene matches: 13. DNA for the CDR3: TGTGCCAGCAGTCTCGCTCGGCCGGGGGGGGGAGATACGCAGTATTTT. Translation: CASSLARPGGGDTQYF.

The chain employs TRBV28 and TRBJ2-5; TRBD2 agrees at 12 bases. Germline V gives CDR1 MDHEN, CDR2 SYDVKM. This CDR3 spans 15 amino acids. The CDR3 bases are TGTGTCCGCAGTTTAGGACTAGCGGGGACAGAGACCCAGTACTTC. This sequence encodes CVRSLGLAGTETQYF.

CDR3 sequence reads: CSARPGTGASYYGYTF. In DNA, the CDR3 is TGCAGTGCTAGGCCCGGGACAGGCGCGTCATACTATGGCTACACCTTC. The V call is TRBV20-1, the J call TRBJ1-2, with TRBD1 identical over 8 bases. The CDR3 consists of 16 residues. The V segment lost 3 bases and the J segment 3 bases; nucleotides outside the gene matches: 12. Germline assignment: CDR1 DFQATT and CDR2 SNEGSKA (reference sequence).

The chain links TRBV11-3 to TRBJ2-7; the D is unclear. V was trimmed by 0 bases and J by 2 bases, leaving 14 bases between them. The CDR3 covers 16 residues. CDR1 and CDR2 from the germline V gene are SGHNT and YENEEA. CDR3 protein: CASSLEQAGVTYEQYF. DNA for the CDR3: TGTGCCAGCAGCTTAGAGCAGGCAGGCGTCACCTACGAGCAGTACTTC.